This T cell receptor (beta chain) was observed in a study of CD8 T cells in Susac syndrome. Random hexamers were used to reverse transcribe 0.5 to 1 ug of RNA. Using its own MiXCR run on the immunoSEQ multiplex PCR reads, TCRdb lists one record per CDR3 protein. The profile shows around 220,000 distinct CDR3 sequences, 80% to 95% of them singletons. The CDR3 is 12 amino acids. V was shortened by 4 bases and J by 5 bases, with 8 bases between the two germline ends. Germline V gene lookup returns CDR1 KGHSY and CDR2 FQNENV. The source is a human donor with multiple sclerosis. Sequenced: CD8+ T cells from PBMCs. J is TRBJ2-5 and V is TRBV16; D unresolved. The CDR3 spells CASSRTMETQYF. CDR3 sequence (DNA): TGTGCCAGCAGCCGGACGATGGAGACCCAGTACTTC.